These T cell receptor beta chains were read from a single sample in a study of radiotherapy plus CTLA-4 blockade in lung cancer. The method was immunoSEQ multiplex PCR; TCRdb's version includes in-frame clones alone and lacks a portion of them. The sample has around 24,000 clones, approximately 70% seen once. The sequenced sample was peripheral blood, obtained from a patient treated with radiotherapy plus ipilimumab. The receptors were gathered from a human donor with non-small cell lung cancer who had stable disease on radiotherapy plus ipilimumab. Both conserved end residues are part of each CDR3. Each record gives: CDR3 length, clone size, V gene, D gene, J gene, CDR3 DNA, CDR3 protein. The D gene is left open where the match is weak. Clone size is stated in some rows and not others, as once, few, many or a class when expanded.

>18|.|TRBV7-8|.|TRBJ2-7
TGTGCCAGCAGCCCCCGCCACCTACTGGGGCTGAGTGGAGGCGAGCAGTACTTC
CASSPRHLLGLSGGEQYF
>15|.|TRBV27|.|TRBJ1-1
TGTGCCAGCAGTTTCGACCCTAGGGTGGGAACTGAAGCTTTCTTT
CASSFDPRVGTEAFF
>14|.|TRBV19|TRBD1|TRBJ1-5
TGTGCCACTACAGGGGGCTTAGTCAATCAGCCCCAGCATTTT
CATTGGLVNQPQHF
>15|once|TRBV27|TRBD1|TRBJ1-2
TGTGCCAGCAGTCCTTGGGACAGGGGGAACTATGGCTACACCTTC
CASSPWDRGNYGYTF
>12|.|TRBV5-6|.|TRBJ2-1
TGTGCCAGCGGGTATTCGGCTTCAGAGCAGTTCTTC
CASGYSASEQFF
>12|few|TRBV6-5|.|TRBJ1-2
TGTGCCAGCAGCCTACAGGGCCGTGGCTACACCTTC
CASSLQGRGYTF
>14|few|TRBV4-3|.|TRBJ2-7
TGCGCCAGCAGCCCCCGTGGAGCAGCCTACGAGCAGTACTTC
CASSPRGAAYEQYF
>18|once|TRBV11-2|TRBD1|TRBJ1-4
TGTGCCAGCAGCTTAGATCCGACAGGGGGATCGCTAAATGAAAAACTGTTTTTT
CASSLDPTGGSLNEKLFF
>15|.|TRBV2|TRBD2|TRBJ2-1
TGTGCCAGCACCGAGGGACTAGCGGTTCACAATGAGCAGTTCTTC
CASTEGLAVHNEQFF
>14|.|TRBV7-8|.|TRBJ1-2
TGTGCCAGCAGCGCGGCGGGAGCTAACTATGGCTACACCTTC
CASSAAGANYGYTF
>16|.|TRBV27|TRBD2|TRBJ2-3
TGTGCCAGCAGTTTATTTACTAGCGGTGACACAGATACGCAGTATTTT
CASSLFTSGDTDTQYF
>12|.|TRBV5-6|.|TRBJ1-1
TGTGCCAGCAGCTTTCTGGGAACTGAAGCTTTCTTT
CASSFLGTEAFF
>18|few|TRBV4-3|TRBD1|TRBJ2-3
TGCGCCAGCAGCCAGGTGACAGGGGGCGGAGGATGGACAGATACGCAGTATTTT
CASSQVTGGGGWTDTQYF
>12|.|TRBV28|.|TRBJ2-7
TGTGCCAGCAGTTTAGGGACCTACGAGCAGTACTTC
CASSLGTYEQYF
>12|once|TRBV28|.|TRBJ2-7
TGTGCCAGCAGCCTCAGGGAGTACGAGCAGTACTTC
CASSLREYEQYF
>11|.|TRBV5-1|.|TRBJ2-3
TGCGCCAGCAGCCAAGCCGCTACGCAGTATTTT
CASSQAATQYF
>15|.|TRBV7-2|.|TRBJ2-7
TGTGCCAGCAGCTTAAGTCCAGGTTCCTCCTACGAGCAGTACTTC
CASSLSPGSSYEQYF
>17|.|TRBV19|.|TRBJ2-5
TGTGCCAGTAGTATTGAATCCGGAACAGGGTGGGGAGAGACCCAGTACTTC
CASSIESGTGWGETQYF
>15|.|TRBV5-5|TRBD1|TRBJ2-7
TGTGCCAGCAGCTTGGTCGGACAGGGCCCCTACGAGCAGTACTTC
CASSLVGQGPYEQYF
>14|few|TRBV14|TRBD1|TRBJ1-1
TGTGCCAGCAGCCGAGACAGGGTTCGGGCTGAAGCTTTCTTT
CASSRDRVRAEAFF
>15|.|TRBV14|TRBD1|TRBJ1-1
TGTGCCAGCAGCCAATTTGGACAGGAGAACACTGAAGCTTTCTTT
CASSQFGQENTEAFF
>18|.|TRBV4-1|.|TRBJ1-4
TGCGCCAGCAGCGAGGGTTTTCCCCTTAGGGCAACTAATGAAAAACTGTTTTTT
CASSEGFPLRATNEKLFF
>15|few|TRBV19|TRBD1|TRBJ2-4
TGTGCCAGTAGTAAGACAGGGTTAAAGGGGGACATTCAGTACTTC
CASSKTGLKGDIQYF
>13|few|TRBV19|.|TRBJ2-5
TGTGCCAGTAGTATGTCTGGACAAGAGACCCAGTACTTC
CASSMSGQETQYF
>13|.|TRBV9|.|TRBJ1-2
TGTGCCAGCAGCGCGCGACAGGCCCATGGCTACACCTTC
CASSARQAHGYTF
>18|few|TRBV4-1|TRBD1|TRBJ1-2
TGCGCCAGCAGCCCAGCAGTGCCAGGGGGCGTTGGGGAGGGAGGCTACACCTTC
CASSPAVPGGVGEGGYTF
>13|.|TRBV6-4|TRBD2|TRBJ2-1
TGTGCCAGCAGTGACTCGACTAGCGGGAGGCAGTTCTTC
CASSDSTSGRQFF
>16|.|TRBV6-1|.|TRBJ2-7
TGTGCCAGCAGTGAAGGTCTGTCGCGAAGCTCCTACGAGCAGTACTTC
CASSEGLSRSSYEQYF